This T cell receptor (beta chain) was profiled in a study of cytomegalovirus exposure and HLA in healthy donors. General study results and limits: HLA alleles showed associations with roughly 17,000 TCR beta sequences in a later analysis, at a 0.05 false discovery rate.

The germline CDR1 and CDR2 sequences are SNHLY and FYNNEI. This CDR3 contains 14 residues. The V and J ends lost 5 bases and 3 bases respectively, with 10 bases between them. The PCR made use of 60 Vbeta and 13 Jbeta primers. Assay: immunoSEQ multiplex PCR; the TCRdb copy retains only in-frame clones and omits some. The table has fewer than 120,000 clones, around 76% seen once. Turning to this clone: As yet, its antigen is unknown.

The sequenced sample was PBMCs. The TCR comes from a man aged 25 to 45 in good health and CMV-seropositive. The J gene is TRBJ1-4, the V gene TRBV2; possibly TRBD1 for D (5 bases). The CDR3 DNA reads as TGTGCCAGCAGTATTGGGGCCCCTAATGAAAAACTGTTTTTT. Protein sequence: CASSIGAPNEKLFF.